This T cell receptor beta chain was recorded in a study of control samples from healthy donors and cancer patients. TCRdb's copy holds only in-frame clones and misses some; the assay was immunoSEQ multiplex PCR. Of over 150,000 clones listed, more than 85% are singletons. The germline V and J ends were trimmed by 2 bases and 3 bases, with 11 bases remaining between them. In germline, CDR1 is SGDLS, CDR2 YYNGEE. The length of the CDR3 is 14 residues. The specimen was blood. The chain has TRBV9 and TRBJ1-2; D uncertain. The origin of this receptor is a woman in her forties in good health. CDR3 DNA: TGTGCCAGCAGCGTGGGCTGGGGAGACTATGGCTACACCTTC. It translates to CASSVGWGDYGYTF.